This T cell receptor (beta chain) was sequenced for a study of cytomegalovirus exposure and HLA in healthy donors. This CDR3 comprises 14 residues. V lost 5 bases and J 1 base, leaving 11 bases between the germline ends. Germline V gives CDR1 SEHNR, CDR2 FQNEAQ (reference sequence). This clone has more than one count but fewer than ten. This PCR relied on a set of 60 Vbeta primers and 13 Jbeta primers. Profiling relied on immunoSEQ multiplex PCR, and the TCRdb table lists in-frame clones only, not all of them. The sample has around 210,000 clones, around 77% seen once. The sequencing sample was made of PBMCs. The receptor comes from a woman aged 25 to 45 in good health and CMV-seronegative. The chain combines TRBV7-9 with TRBJ1-1; D uncertain. In nucleotides, the CDR3 is TGTGCCAGCAGCCCCCTAGACTGGAACACTGAAGCTTTCTTT. Its translation: CASSPLDWNTEAFF.